These T cell receptor beta chains were read from a single sample in a study of T and B cells in COVID-19 patients. TCRdb re-analysed the multiplex PCR reads in MiXCR, keeping a single row per CDR3 protein. This table holds around 15,000 distinct CDR3 sequences, 25% to 30% found once. Input material: blood. These receptors were collected from a human donor who had recovered from COVID-19. CDR3s include the opening cysteine and the closing phenylalanine or tryptophan. The D gene is left open where the match is weak. Clone size, where shown, is once, few, many, or a class for clones that have expanded.

TRBJ2-1	NA	14	medium-sized	TRBV27	TGTGCCAGCAGTTTAGACGAGACCTACAATGAGCAGTTCTTC	CASSLDETYNEQFF
TRBJ1-2	NA	13	NA	TRBV12-3/TRBV12-4	TGTGCCAGCAGTTTCAACAGGGACTATGGCTACACCTTC	CASSFNRDYGYTF
TRBJ1-5	NA	12	few	TRBV12-3/TRBV12-4	TGTGCCAGCAAGGACGGTAATCAGCCCCAGCATTTT	CASKDGNQPQHF
TRBJ2-5	NA	11	many	TRBV12-3/TRBV12-4	TGTGCCAGCAGTCTTGGGATGACCCAGTACTTC	CASSLGMTQYF
TRBJ2-1	NA	14	few	TRBV7-9	TGTGCCAGCAGCTTAGTTAAGGGGAACAATGAGCAGTTCTTC	CASSLVKGNNEQFF
TRBJ1-5	TRBD1	12	many	TRBV15	TGTGCCAGTTCACAGGGGTATCAGCCCCAGCATTTT	CASSQGYQPQHF
TRBJ1-3	TRBD1	16	NA	TRBV10-1	TGCGCCAGCAGCACGGGACAGGAATACTCTGGAAACACCATATATTTT	CASSTGQEYSGNTIYF
TRBJ2-7	NA	13	many	TRBV6-1	TGTGCCAGCAGCGACACCCCGAGGTACGAGCAGTACTTC	CASSDTPRYEQYF
TRBJ2-2	TRBD2	17	medium-sized	TRBV6-6	TGTGCCAGCAGTTACCAAAATCTAGCGGTGTACACCGGGGAGCTGTTTTTT	CASSYQNLAVYTGELFF
TRBJ2-3	NA	15	medium-sized	TRBV5-6	TGTGCCAGCAGCTTATCGGCCGGATGGGTCGATACGCAGTATTTT	CASSLSAGWVDTQYF
TRBJ1-2	NA	15	NA	TRBV5-4	TGTGCCAGCAGCTTGGAACCTGGGACGGTTTATGGCTACACCTTC	CASSLEPGTVYGYTF
TRBJ1-5	NA	14	NA	TRBV7-2	TGTGCCAGCAGCTTGACCCCTAGCAATCAGCCCCAGCATTTT	CASSLTPSNQPQHF
TRBJ2-2	NA	14	many	TRBV5-6	TGTGCCAGCAGCTTGGTGTTGGGGGACGGAGGGCTGTTTTTT	CASSLVLGDGGLFF
TRBJ2-1	NA	14	many	TRBV18	TGTGCCAGTGACGGCGGGACCAGCAACAATGAGCAGTTCTTC	CASDGGTSNNEQFF
TRBJ2-5	NA	14	NA	TRBV12-3/TRBV12-4	TGTGCCAGCAGTCGGACAGAGTACCAAGAGACCCAGTACTTC	CASSRTEYQETQYF
TRBJ2-7	TRBD1	14	NA	TRBV11-2	TGTGCCAGCAGCTTAGGACAGGGTCACTACGAGCAGTACTTC	CASSLGQGHYEQYF
TRBJ2-1	TRBD2	16	medium-sized	TRBV19	TGTGCCAGTAGGAATCCCGGGACTAGCGGCTACAATGAGCAGTTCTTC	CASRNPGTSGYNEQFF
TRBJ1-4	TRBD1	14	NA	TRBV18	TGTGCCAGCTCACCCGGGACAGGAACCTTTAAACTGTTTTTT	CASSPGTGTFKLFF
TRBJ2-3	TRBD2	16	NA	TRBV10-3	TGTGCCATCAGTGAGTCCAGCGGGGGCCTCACAGATACGCAGTATTTT	CAISESSGGLTDTQYF
TRBJ2-7	TRBD2	17	NA	TRBV24-1	TGTGCCACCAGTGATTCGGAACTAGCGGGAGGGCCCTACGAGCAGTACTTC	CATSDSELAGGPYEQYF
TRBJ2-1	TRBD1	14	NA	TRBV20-1	TGCAGTGCTGCCGACAGGGGGATTTACAATGAGCAGTTCTTC	CSAADRGIYNEQFF
TRBJ1-1	NA	13	NA	TRBV5-4	TGCGCCAGCAGCTTCCAGGGGAACACTGAAGCTTTCTTT	CASSFQGNTEAFF
TRBJ1-3	NA	13	few	TRBV30	TGTGCCTGGAATGGGGGTTCTGGAAACACCATATATTTT	CAWNGGSGNTIYF
TRBJ1-5	TRBD1	14	NA	TRBV5-1	TGCGCCAGCAGCTTGGAGGGACAGGGGCAGCCCCAGCATTTT	CASSLEGQGQPQHF
TRBJ1-2	NA	14	NA	TRBV14	TGTGCCAGCAGCTGGCTCTCGGACGTCCGCAGCTACACCTTC	CASSWLSDVRSYTF
TRBJ2-2	TRBD1	16	medium-sized	TRBV19	TGTGCCAGTAGTGTTTGGGACAGATCAATCACCGGGGAGCTGTTTTTT	CASSVWDRSITGELFF
TRBJ1-5	TRBD1	17	many	TRBV15	TGTGCCACCAGCAGCCGGGACAGGGGGATTAGCAATCAGCCCCAGCATTTT	CATSSRDRGISNQPQHF
TRBJ2-5	NA	15	many	TRBV27	TGTGCCAGCAGTTTATTAGGGGGGGCCGAAGAGACCCAGTACTTC	CASSLLGGAEETQYF
TRBJ2-1	TRBD2	15	medium-sized	TRBV6-5	TGTGCCAGCAGTTACGTCGCGGGAGCTTACAATGAGCAGTTCTTC	CASSYVAGAYNEQFF
TRBJ1-2	TRBD1	14	NA	TRBV5-1	TGCGCCAGCACCCGGACAGGGGACAACTATGGCTACACCTTC	CASTRTGDNYGYTF
TRBJ1-5	TRBD1	15	NA	TRBV30	TGTGCCTGGAGTCGACAGGGGTCCTCAAATCAGCCCCAGCATTTT	CAWSRQGSSNQPQHF
TRBJ2-7	NA	15	medium-sized	TRBV18	TGTGCCAGCTCACCAGGAGCAGGGTTCCTTGGCGAGCAGTACTTC	CASSPGAGFLGEQYF
TRBJ2-7	TRBD1	11	medium-sized	TRBV29-1	TGCAGCGCTTGGACAGGGGAAGAGCAGTACTTC	CSAWTGEEQYF
TRBJ2-5	NA	20	NA	TRBV24-1	TGTGCCACCAGTGATTTTGAGTTTGAGACGGGGATGGGGTACCAAGAGACCCAGTACTTC	CATSDFEFETGMGYQETQYF
TRBJ2-3	NA	16	medium-sized	TRBV5-6	TGTGCCAGCAGCTTGGTACTAGCAAGTAGCACAGATACGCAGTATTTT	CASSLVLASSTDTQYF
TRBJ2-5	TRBD1	18	few	TRBV5-1	TGCGCCAGCAGCTCTCCACGCCCCGGGACAGGGGGCGCAGAGACCCAGTACTTC	CASSSPRPGTGGAETQYF
TRBJ1-1	NA	15	NA	TRBV12-3/TRBV12-4	TGTGCCAGCAGGCCTGGCCCAGGGAAGAGCACTGAAGCTTTCTTT	CASRPGPGKSTEAFF